This entry describes one T cell receptor beta chain. This specimen comes from a study of blood T cell repertoires in COVID-19. Study-wide background: Donors in the United States, Italy and Spain gave samples during acute or convalescent COVID-19. PBMCs, B-cell-depleted T cells, or T cells were the source of the cDNA or gDNA that made up the material.

Original methodology: Using reference gene primer amplification, nucleated cell counts were estimated. The table came from immunoSEQ multiplex PCR; TCRdb's copy has only in-frame clones and leaves some out. Clone size and V and J calls were adopted from that table, with D and trimming inferred from the DNA. The sample has fewer than 110,000 clones, more than 75% seen once; the top ten hold around 12%. The CDR3 consists of 16 residues. Unmatched junction bases numbered 6, after V lost 0 bases and J lost 4 bases. CDR1 is LNHDA and CDR2 is SQIVND in the germline V gene (reference sequence). The J gene is TRBJ1-1, the V gene TRBV19, with 9 bases aligning to TRBD1. The receptor comes from a human donor in a cohort sampled during active COVID-19. The sequenced material came from peripheral blood. The CDR3 loop is CASSIDVGTGSTEAFF. In DNA, the CDR3 is TGTGCCAGTAGTATAGACGTGGGGACAGGGTCCACTGAAGCTTTCTTT.